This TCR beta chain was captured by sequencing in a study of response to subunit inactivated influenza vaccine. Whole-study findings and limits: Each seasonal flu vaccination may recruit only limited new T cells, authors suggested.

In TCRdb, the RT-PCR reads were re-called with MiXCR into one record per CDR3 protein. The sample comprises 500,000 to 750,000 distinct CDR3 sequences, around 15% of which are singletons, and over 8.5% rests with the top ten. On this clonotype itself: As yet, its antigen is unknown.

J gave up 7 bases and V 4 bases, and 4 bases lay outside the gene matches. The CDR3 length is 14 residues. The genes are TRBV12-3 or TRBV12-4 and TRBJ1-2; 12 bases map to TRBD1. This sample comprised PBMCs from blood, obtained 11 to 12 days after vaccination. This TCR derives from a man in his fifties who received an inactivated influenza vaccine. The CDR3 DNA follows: TGTGCCAGCAGTTACGGGACAGGGGGCATTGGCTACACCTTC. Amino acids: CASSYGTGGIGYTF.